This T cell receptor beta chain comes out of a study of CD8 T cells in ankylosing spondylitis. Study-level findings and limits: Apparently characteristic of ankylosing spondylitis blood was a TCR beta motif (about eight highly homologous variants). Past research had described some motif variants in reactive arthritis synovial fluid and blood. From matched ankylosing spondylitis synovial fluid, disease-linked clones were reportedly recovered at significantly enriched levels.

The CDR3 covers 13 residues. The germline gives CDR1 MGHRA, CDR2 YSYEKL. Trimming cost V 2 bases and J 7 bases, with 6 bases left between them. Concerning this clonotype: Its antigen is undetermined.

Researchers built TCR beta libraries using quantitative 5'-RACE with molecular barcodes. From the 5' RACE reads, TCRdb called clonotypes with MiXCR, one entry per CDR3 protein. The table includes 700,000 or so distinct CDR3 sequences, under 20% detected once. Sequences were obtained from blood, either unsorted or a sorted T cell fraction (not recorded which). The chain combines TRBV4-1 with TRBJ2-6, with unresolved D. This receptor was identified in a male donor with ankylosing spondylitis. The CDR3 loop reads CASSQSPANVLTF. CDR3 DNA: TGCGCCAGCAGCCAATCCCCCGCCAACGTCCTGACTTTC.